Following are 24 T cell receptor beta chains from one sample sequenced in a study of regulatory T cells in long-lasting Graves disease. The time point was: newly diagnosed GD, antithyroid drugs for less than 3 months. The TCR library was made from RNA that had been extracted from PBMCs in TRIzol. Arm-PCR of CDR3 regions and iRepertoire HTBI primers were used to build TCR beta libraries. TCRdb analysed the multiplex PCR reads with MiXCR anew, one entry per CDR3 protein. The data hold a few hundred thousand distinct CDR3 sequences, with 18% observed a single time. These data were likewise used in another study, on T cells in Graves' hyperthyroidism and ophthalmopathy.

The sample was peripheral blood mononuclear cells (PBMCs), taken at new diagnosis, from a patient treated with antithyroid drugs. These receptors were obtained from a woman aged 25 to 39 with Graves disease.

This clonotype was observed many times. V usage is TRBV6-1 and J usage is TRBJ1-1, with D uncertain. V lost 2 bases and J lost 5, with 12 bases in between. This CDR3 is built from 14 residues. Germline V CDR1 and CDR2: MNHNS, SASEGT. CDR3 region: CASSEIGVGTEAFF. The CDR3 nucleotides are TGTGCCAGCAGTGAAATAGGCGTGGGAACTGAAGCTTTCTTT.

Turning to this clonotype: A far larger clone is just one base off, so this is likely a read error. As the CDR3 is not closed by the conserved phenylalanine or tryptophan, this likely results from a read error. The J gene is TRBJ1-1, the V gene TRBV13, with D perhaps matching TRBD1 (5 bases). Germline-derived CDR1 and CDR2 are PRHDT and FYEKMQ (reference sequence). There are 14 residues in the CDR3. The V end lost 5 bases, the J end lost 1 base, and 11 bases lay between the germline ends. CDR3 protein: CASSVQGENTEAFS. CDR3 DNA sequence: TGTGCCAGCAGCGTGCAAGGGGAGAACACTGAAGCTTTCTCT.

This clonotype was picked up many times. The V gene is TRBV19, the J gene TRBJ1-5, with 8 bases lining up with TRBD1. Per the germline V gene, CDR1 is LNHDA and CDR2 is SQIVND (reference sequence). J was trimmed by 6 bases and V by 7 bases; bases with no gene match: 8. This CDR3 has 14 amino acids. CDR3 bases: TGTGCCAGTACTTTGACAGGGGTCGGTCAGCCCCAGCATTTT. It yields the protein CASTLTGVGQPQHF.

This clonotype was seen many times. V is TRBV5-1 and J is TRBJ2-1; D is uncertain. The J call may be wrong; the DNA end is better matched by TRBJ2-5. Germline CDR1 reads SGHRS; CDR2 reads YFSETQ. The CDR3 covers 16 residues. The CDR3 DNA is TGCGCCAGCAGCTTGGGTACTAAACCGGGTGGGGAGACCCAGTACTTC. Translation: CASSLGTKPGGETQYF.

This clonotype was seen many times. The rearrangement joins TRBV18 to TRBJ1-5, with D possibly matching TRBD1 (5 bases). This CDR3 contains 13 residues. Germline CDR1 and CDR2: KGHSH and LQKENI. V gave up 4 bases and J gave up 3 bases, with 7 bases separating them. CDR3 nucleotide sequence: TGTGCCAGCTCACGGGACTACAATCAGCCCCAGCATTTT. Protein: CASSRDYNQPQHF.

This clonotype was seen repeatedly, ten times or more. This chain links TRBV20-1 with TRBJ2-3, with TRBD1 matching over 7 bases. The CDR3 length is 16 residues. Germline V gene lookup returns CDR1 DFQATT and CDR2 SNEGSKA (reference sequence). V lost 1 base to trimming and J lost 8 bases; unmatched junction nucleotides: 15. DNA of the CDR3: TGCAGTGCTAGAGGCAACAGGGGCCTCTATGACGGTACGCAGTATTTT. This gives the protein CSARGNRGLYDGTQYF.

This clonotype was counted many times. The J gene is TRBJ2-7, the V gene TRBV7-2, with 10 bases fitting TRBD2. Trimming removed 2 bases from V and 4 bases from J; junction bases left unmatched: 8. The CDR3 contains 16 residues. Germline values: CDR1 SGHTA, CDR2 FQGNSA. CDR3 in DNA: TGTGCCAGCAGCTTACTCGGACTAGCGGCTACGTACGAGCAGTACTTC. It encodes CASSLLGLAATYEQYF. Full variable domain (rest looked up from reference TRBV7-2 and TRBJ2-7): GAGVSQSPSNKVTEKGKDVELRCDPISGHTALYWYRQSLGQGLEFLIYFQGNSAPDKSGLPSDRFSAERTGGSVSTLTIQRTQQEDSAVYLCASSLLGLAATYEQYFGPGTRLTVT.

This clonotype was counted once. One base away lies a much larger clone, so this may be a sequencing read error. The chain joins TRBV14 to TRBJ2-7, with TRBD2 as a possible D gene (6 bases). The CDR3 consists of 15 residues. The germline V gene encodes CDR1 SGHDN and CDR2 FVKESK. The CDR3 nucleotides are TGTGCCAGCAGCCAAGTCCCGGGGGAGTCCTGCGAGCAGTACTTC. Protein sequence: CASSQVPGESCEQYF.

This clonotype came up many times. The J gene is TRBJ1-1, the V gene TRBV12-3 or TRBV12-4; 8 nucleotides align to TRBD1. This CDR3 is built from 21 residues. J was trimmed by 1 base and V by 3 bases; bases with no gene match: 22. For the CDR3, the DNA is TGTGCCAGCAGTTTTGAGGTGGGGGACAGGCAGAATTATCACTCGAACACTGAAGCTTTCTTT. Amino acid sequence: CASSFEVGDRQNYHSNTEAFF.

In its sample, this clonotype was seen many times. CDR3 nucleotide sequence: TGTGCCAGCAGTTTAGCGCGGAGCAGGGGTTACGAGCAGTACTTC. Its translation is CASSLARSRGYEQYF. The V gene is TRBV12-3 or TRBV12-4, the J gene TRBJ2-7; possible D gene TRBD1, 6 bases. The germline V and J ends were trimmed by 0 bases and 4 bases, with 13 bases remaining between them. This CDR3 region has 15 residues.

This clonotype was seen repeatedly, ten times or more. This chain joins TRBV5-5 and TRBJ2-3; D ambiguous. V dropped 1 base and J dropped 3 bases, with 9 bases sitting between them. This CDR3 comprises 14 residues. From germline, CDR1 is SGHKS and CDR2 YYEKEE (reference sequence). In DNA form, the CDR3 reads TGTGCCAGCAGCTTGCGCGACACGACAGATACGCAGTATTTT. It encodes CASSLRDTTDTQYF.

There are a few counts of this clonotype. The junction departs from germline at one end; a sequencing error may be responsible. The chain links TRBV5-1 to TRBJ1-1; D possibly corresponds to TRBD1 (6 bases). Looked up from germline, CDR1 is SGHRS and CDR2 is YFSETQ. The length of the CDR3 is 14 residues. CDR3 sequence: CASSLEGGHTETFF. As DNA, the CDR3 is TGCGCCAGCAGCTTGGAAGGGGGGCACACTGAAACTTTCTTT. The whole variable domain, remainder taken from reference TRBV5-1 and TRBJ1-1, is KAGVTQTPRYLIKTRGQQVTLSCSPISGHRSVSWYQQTPGQGLQFLFEYFSETQRNKGNFPGRFSGRQFSNSRSEMNVSTLELGDSALYLCASSLEGGHTETFFGQGTRLTVV.

This clonotype was seen many times. V is TRBV6-1 and J is TRBJ2-6, with 7 bases that match TRBD1. Unmatched junction bases numbered 6, after V lost 8 bases and J lost 2 bases. Germline V CDR1 and CDR2: MNHNS, SASEGT. The CDR3 totals 15 residues. This CDR3 is CASLNRGAGANVLTF. CDR3 DNA: TGTGCCAGCCTTAACAGGGGCGCTGGGGCCAACGTCCTGACTTTC.

In this sample, this clonotype turned up many times. The chain is built from TRBV7-6 and TRBJ1-1; 7 bases agree with TRBD1. V lost 5 bases and J lost 0; bases outside the gene matches: 6. Germline V lookup: CDR1 SGHVS, CDR2 FNYEAQ. There are 15 residues in the CDR3. CDR3 amino acids: CASSQQQGMNTEAFF. The DNA of the CDR3 is TGTGCCAGCAGCCAACAACAGGGGATGAACACTGAAGCTTTCTTT.

This clonotype has ten or more counts. The chain links TRBV27 to TRBJ2-3; the D gene is possibly TRBD1 (5 bases). Germline V lookup: CDR1 MNHEY, CDR2 SMNVEV (reference sequence). The CDR3 is made up of 15 amino acids. V was cut by 6 bases and J by 0 bases, with 13 bases left in between. DNA of the CDR3: TGTGCCAGCAGAGAGACAGTTTCTAGCACAGATACGCAGTATTTT. Encoded protein: CASRETVSSTDTQYF.

This clonotype was picked up many times. The CDR3 protein is CASSFQNTQYF. The CDR3 DNA is TGTGCCAGCAGCTTTCAGAATACGCAGTATTTT. The genes are TRBV7-9 and TRBJ2-3; D call uncertain. Trimming stripped 3 bases from V and 7 bases from J, with 5 bases between. Germline lookup yields CDR1 SEHNR and CDR2 FQNEAQ (reference sequence). The CDR3 has 11 residues. The full variable domain, rest sourced from reference TRBV7-9 and TRBJ2-3, is DTGVSQNPRHKITKRGQNVTFRCDPISEHNRLYWYRQTLGQGPEFLTYFQNEAQLEKSRLLSDRFSAERPKGSFSTLEIQRTEQGDSAMYLCASSFQNTQYFGPGTRLTVL.

This clonotype was counted many times. V and J are TRBV12-3 or TRBV12-4 and TRBJ2-7, with no clear D. With 1 base removed from V and 2 bases from J, the gap between germline ends came to 6 bases. The CDR3 has 13 amino acids. The CDR3 here is CASSLGAAYEQYF. CDR3 sequence (DNA): TGTGCCAGCAGTTTAGGGGCAGCCTACGAGCAGTACTTC.

This chain uses TRBV19 with TRBJ2-1; 11 positions match TRBD2. This CDR3 is 16 amino acids long. Germline CDR1 and CDR2: LNHDA and SQIVND (reference sequence). The ends lost 6 bases at V and 4 bases at J; junction bases unmatched: 8. In DNA form, the CDR3 reads TGTGCCAGTAGGACTGCCGGGACTAGCGGATACAATGAGCAGTTCTTC. Translated, it gives CASRTAGTSGYNEQFF.

In this sample, this clonotype turned up many times. The chain employs TRBV20-1 and TRBJ2-7; D tentatively reads TRBD1 or TRBD2 (6 bases each). CDR1 and CDR2 (germline): DFQATT, SNEGSKA (reference sequence). This CDR3 region has 13 residues. V lost 6 bases and J lost 5, with 17 bases in between. The CDR3 sequence is CSAHKVGGHEQYF. The CDR3 DNA sequence: TGCAGTGCACATAAAGTGGGGGGCCACGAGCAGTACTTC.

This rearrangement joins TRBV25-1 to TRBJ1-1, with D unresolved. Trimming removed 0 bases from V and 8 bases from J, with 7 bases in between. This CDR3 spans 12 amino acids. CDR1 MGHDK and CDR2 SYGVNS come from the germline V gene. CDR3 sequence reads: CASSEYGREAFF. In nucleotides, the CDR3 is TGTGCCAGCAGTGAATATGGGAGGGAAGCTTTCTTT.

This clonotype came up many times. This rearrangement joins TRBV4-2 to TRBJ2-1; 7 bases fit TRBD2. The CDR3 is 15 residues long. V dropped 0 bases and J dropped 5; count of bases not matched to a gene: 4. The germline CDR1 and CDR2 sequences are LGHNA and YNFKEQ. The CDR3 nucleotides are TGTGCCAGCAGCCAAGATTTAGCGGGCCACAATGAGCAGTTCTTC. This translates into CASSQDLAGHNEQFF.

The CDR3 coding sequence is TGTGCCAGCTCACCACCGACCCCGGGACAGGATAACTATGGCTACACCTTC. This encodes CASSPPTPGQDNYGYTF. The chain has TRBV18 and TRBJ1-2; 8 bases line up with TRBD1. The CDR3 length is 17 residues. J was trimmed by 1 base and V by 0 bases; bases with no gene match: 7. The germline gives CDR1 KGHSH, CDR2 LQKENI.

This clonotype was found many times. The chain uses TRBV6-2 or TRBV6-3 and TRBJ1-1; D remains unclear. This CDR3 spans 17 amino acids. CDR1 MNHEY and CDR2 SVGEGT come from the germline V gene. Trimming cost V 2 bases and J 0 bases, with 16 bases left between them. The CDR3 is CASSYRFGVGMNTEAFF. The CDR3 DNA is TGTGCCAGCAGTTACCGCTTCGGGGTGGGGATGAACACTGAAGCTTTCTTT.

As concerns this clonotype: This likely traces to a read error, being one base from a far larger clone. J is TRBJ1-2 and V is TRBV2, with D possibly matching TRBD1 (6 bases). The V end lost 8 bases, the J end lost 0 bases, and 19 bases lay between the germline ends. Germline CDR1 and CDR2: SNHLY and FYNNEI. CDR3 length equals 16 residues. The CDR3, as DNA: TGTGCCAGCCCGCTCCTTACCCGGGACACTAACTATGGCTACACCTTC. Protein sequence: CASPLLTRDTNYGYTF.